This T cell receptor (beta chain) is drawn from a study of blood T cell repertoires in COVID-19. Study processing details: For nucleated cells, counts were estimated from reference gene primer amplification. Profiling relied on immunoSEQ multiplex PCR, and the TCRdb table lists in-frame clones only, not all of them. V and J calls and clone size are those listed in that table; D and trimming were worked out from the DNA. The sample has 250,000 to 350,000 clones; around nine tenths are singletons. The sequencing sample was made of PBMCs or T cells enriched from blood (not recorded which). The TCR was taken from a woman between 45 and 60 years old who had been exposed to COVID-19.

The CDR3 coding sequence is TGTGCCAGCAGTGTTCTACAGGGCTACCTTCGGTCATACAATGAGCAGTTCTTC. This gives the protein CASSVLQGYLRSYNEQFF. The J gene is TRBJ2-1, the V gene TRBV2, with D possibly TRBD1 on 6 matching bases. The CDR3 consists of 18 residues. Trimming removed 4 bases from V and 4 bases from J, with 23 bases in between. Germline CDR1 is SNHLY and CDR2 is FYNNEI. The full variable domain, rest sourced from reference TRBV2 and TRBJ2-1, is EPEVTQTPSHQVTQMGQEVILRCVPISNHLYFYWYRQILGQKVEFLVSFYNNEISEKSEIFDDQFSVERPDGSNFTLKIRSTKLEDSAMYFCASSVLQGYLRSYNEQFFGPGTRLTVL.